This T cell receptor beta chain was sequenced during a study of T-cell reconstitution after alpha-beta-depleted transplantation in children. The count of this clonotype is one. The TCRbeta library incorporated unique molecular identifiers. MiXCR, applied by TCRdb to the PCR reads, yields one record per CDR3 protein. The data hold about 540,000 distinct CDR3 sequences, with 15% to 20% observed a single time. Specimen: PBMCs from the stem cell graft donor, collected from the stem cell graft. The TCR originated in a human donor who donated a stem cell graft to a child with acute lymphoblastic leukemia.

The CDR3 reads CSARTSGTYTGELFF. The CDR3 nucleotides read TGCAGTGCGAGGACTAGCGGGACCTACACCGGGGAGCTGTTTTTT. The genes are TRBV20-1 and TRBJ2-2, with 12 bases aligning to TRBD2. The germline V gene has CDR1 DFQATT and CDR2 SNEGSKA (reference sequence). V trimming: 6 bases; J trimming: 3 bases; junction bases outside the gene matches: 5. CDR3 length: 15 residues.